These 18 T cell receptor beta chains originate from one sample sequenced in a study of T cells in localized non-small cell lung cancer. Measured with immunoSEQ multiplex PCR; TCRdb has only the in-frame clones, and not every one. The table has about 78,000 clones, about 83% seen once. This specimen consisted of peripheral blood, obtained before any cancer treatment. The receptor source for this set is a man aged 40-75 years with stage I lung adenocarcinoma.

The rearrangement joins TRBV6-5 to TRBJ2-1; a possible D gene is TRBD2 (5 bases). Germline CDR1 MNHEY, CDR2 SVGAGI. The CDR3 runs to 16 residues. The germline V and J ends were trimmed by 3 bases and 4 bases, with 16 bases remaining between them. DNA of the CDR3: TGTGCCAGCAGTTATAGGCAGGCGGGTCGGTACAATGAGCAGTTCTTC. Protein product: CASSYRQAGRYNEQFF.

The chain carries TRBV6-5 and TRBJ2-4; 10 nucleotides agree with TRBD1. The germline CDR1 and CDR2 sequences are MNHEY and SVGAGI. The V and J ends lost 6 bases and 14 bases, in that order; junction bases with no gene match: 13. CDR3 length: 14 residues. The CDR3 spells CASSSLTDRGREYF. The DNA for the CDR3 is TGTGCCAGCAGCTCCCTAACCGACAGGGGGCGAGAGTACTTC.

This clone was picked up one time. This sequence joins TRBV12-2 and TRBJ1-2. TRBV12-2 is listed as a pseudogene. The CDR3 totals 12 residues. The CDR3 region is CASRLPSDGYTF. The CDR3 DNA reads as TGTGCAAGTCGCTTACCTAGCGATGGCTACACCTTC.

The chain recombines TRBV5-5 with TRBJ2-1; D is ambiguous. The CDR3 consists of 14 residues. V shed 1 base and J shed 7 bases, with 12 bases lying between them. The germline V gene encodes CDR1 SGHKS and CDR2 YYEKEE (reference sequence). The CDR3 is CASSLLGGRNEQFF. CDR3 DNA sequence: TGTGCCAGCAGCTTGTTGGGCGGCCGGAATGAGCAGTTCTTC.

This clone was picked up a small number of times. This CDR3 is CAISEVGTEFNQPQHF. The DNA for the CDR3 is TGTGCCATCAGTGAGGTCGGTACAGAATTCAATCAGCCCCAGCATTTT. The chain combines TRBV10-3 with TRBJ1-5, with unresolved D. V lost 2 bases and J 3 bases, leaving 14 bases between the germline ends. The CDR3 has 16 residues. The V gene's germline CDR1 is ENHRY and CDR2 SYGVKD.

CDR3 DNA sequence: TGTGCCAGCAGTTACCGCCTTACCGGGACAGCCTATGGCTACACCTTC. Encoded protein: CASSYRLTGTAYGYTF. The chain combines TRBV6-5 with TRBJ1-2; TRBD1 matches at 7 bases. Per the germline V gene, CDR1 is MNHEY and CDR2 is SVGAGI. V was pared by 2 bases and J by 4 bases, with 10 bases of the junction left unmatched. The CDR3 is made up of 16 amino acids.

The sample holds one count of this clone. Germline and junction disagree at one end, which may indicate a read error. The chain joins TRBV6-1 to TRBJ1-2; D not certain. The CDR3 is made up of 15 amino acids. Looked up from germline, CDR1 is MNHNS and CDR2 is SASEGT. The CDR3 region has the DNA TGTGCCAGCAGGGAAGACCCTCTTGGAAACTATGGCTACACCTTC. This sequence encodes CASREDPLGNYGYTF.

The chain employs TRBV11-2 and TRBJ1-2; D may be TRBD1 (5 bases). Germline V gene lookup returns CDR1 SGHAT and CDR2 FQNNGV. The CDR3 is 13 amino acids. With 5 bases removed from V and 1 base from J, the gap between germline ends came to 8 bases. The CDR3 DNA reads TGTGCCAGCAGCCCTGACAGTAACTATGGCTACACCTTC. It yields the protein CASSPDSNYGYTF.

This chain connects TRBV7-3 to TRBJ2-3; D unclear. CDR3 length: 14 amino acids. The ends were cut back, 0 bases at V and 4 bases at J, with 8 bases in the middle. CDR1 and CDR2 (germline): SGHTA, FQGTGA. DNA of the CDR3: TGTGCCAGCAGCTTAACTTCAGGCTCAGATACGCAGTATTTT. This translates into CASSLTSGSDTQYF.

The rearrangement links TRBV6-6 to TRBJ1-1; a possible D gene is TRBD1 (5 bases). Germline V gene data show CDR1 as MNHNY and CDR2 as SVGAGI (reference sequence). The CDR3 is 13 residues long. V lost 0 bases and J lost 5, with 7 bases in between. The CDR3 nucleotides are TGTGCCAGCAGTTACTCGGGGGTGACTGAAGCTTTCTTT. Residues: CASSYSGVTEAFF.

This clone was detected only once. The CDR3 bases are TGCGCCAGCAGCCAACAACAGGGATACGAGCAGTACTTC. This sequence encodes CASSQQQGYEQYF. V gene TRBV4-1 combines with J gene TRBJ2-7, with a possible D match to TRBD1 (6 bases). Deletions cut 2 bases from V and 4 bases from J, with 9 bases between. Per the germline V gene, CDR1 is MGHRA and CDR2 is YSYEKL. The CDR3 runs to 13 residues.

V is TRBV2 and J is TRBJ2-5; D may be TRBD1 (6 bases). Germline V CDR1 and CDR2: SNHLY, FYNNEI. V shed 5 bases and J shed 6 bases, with 19 bases lying between them. The CDR3 length is 15 residues. CDR3 sequence reads: CASSSYGTPRQTQYF. The CDR3 bases are TGTGCCAGCAGTTCCTACGGGACACCCCGCCAGACCCAGTACTTC.

This clone was counted only a few times. The chain links TRBV19 to TRBJ1-2, with D perhaps TRBD1 (5 bases). The CDR3 is 13 residues long. The V and J ends lost 5 bases and 2 bases respectively, with 9 bases between them. Germline V gene sequence: CDR1 LNHDA, CDR2 SQIVND (reference sequence). Here the CDR3 reads CASSLRQNYGYTF. The CDR3 DNA reads as TGTGCCAGTAGTTTGAGACAGAACTATGGCTACACCTTC.

This rearrangement joins TRBV28 to TRBJ1-2; D is undetermined. Deletions cut 5 bases from V and 1 base from J, with 5 bases between. Germline values: CDR1 MDHEN, CDR2 SYDVKM. This CDR3 has 12 amino acids. The CDR3 region is CASSEDNYGYTF. CDR3 bases: TGTGCCAGCAGTGAGGATAACTATGGCTACACCTTC.

The chain combines TRBV10-3 with TRBJ2-7; TRBD2 agrees at 8 bases. The CDR3 runs to 15 residues. The germline V gene has CDR1 ENHRY and CDR2 SYGVKD. Trimming cost V 2 bases and J 5 bases; bases outside gene matches: 8. The CDR3 sequence is CAISEGSGGVDEQYF. CDR3 DNA sequence: TGTGCCATCAGTGAGGGGAGCGGGGGTGTCGACGAGCAGTACTTC.

The V call is TRBV9, the J call TRBJ1-1; D gene uncertain. The CDR3 extends over 12 amino acids. Trimming took off 3 bases at V and 0 bases at J, with 3 bases between the two ends. Germline V gives CDR1 SGDLS, CDR2 YYNGEE. CDR3 residues: CASSAVNTEAFF. The CDR3 nucleotides read TGTGCCAGCAGCGCCGTGAACACTGAAGCTTTCTTT.

V is TRBV5-4 and J is TRBJ2-7; TRBD1 agrees at 9 bases. This CDR3 is 16 amino acids long. CDR1 and CDR2 (germline): SGHNT, YYREEE (reference sequence). The trim removed 0 bases at V and 3 bases at J, leaving 7 bases unmatched. The CDR3 sequence is CASSLAGQGIVYEQYF. CDR3 sequence (DNA): TGTGCCAGCAGCTTGGCGGGACAGGGAATAGTCTACGAGCAGTACTTC.

CDR3: CASSLGVQGSELFF. Here the CDR3 DNA reads TGTGCCAGCAGCCTCGGGGTGCAGGGCTCGGAGCTGTTTTTT. The rearrangement uses TRBV11-2 and TRBJ2-2; either TRBD1 or TRBD2 may fit D (5 bases each). The CDR3 is 14 amino acids. Germline CDR1 and CDR2: SGHAT and FQNNGV. V was pared by 5 bases and J by 10 bases, with 17 bases between.